The source of this T cell receptor beta chain is a study of blood T cells in healthy people across ages. Per germline, CDR1 SQVTM and CDR2 ANQGSEA. Trimming cost V 4 bases and J 4 bases, with 22 bases left between them. The CDR3 is made up of 16 amino acids. General study results and limits: Researchers judged that diversity estimates from one million T cells fell short of true values.

A sample-barcoded 5' primer and a J-beta primer mix were used in a second PCR of roughly 6 to 11 cycles. One entry per CDR3 protein results from TCRdb running MiXCR on the 5' RACE reads. The table shows 900,000 to 950,000 distinct CDR3 sequences, with approximately 32% occurring only once. This clonotype showed up just a few times. Antigen: not known. A much larger clone sits a single nucleotide away, making a read error possible. Each donor had about 10 milliliters of peripheral blood drawn. The same data also contributed to another study, on T cells of mothers and their children. According to that study: Slightly, though not significantly, more overlap was seen in related than in unrelated mother-child pairs.

This sequence originates from a middle-aged woman in good health. Sample: blood. The chain joins TRBV29-1 to TRBJ1-2, with no clear D. CDR3 in DNA: TGCAGCGTTGGGGTATCGGACGGCGGTCGAACCTATGGCTACACCTTC. Residues: CSVGVSDGGRTYGYTF.